Each of the 13 T cell receptor beta chains below was sequenced from the same sample in a study of blood T cell repertoires in COVID-19 (dated by TCRdb to about 2020). Library preparation used the immunoSEQ multiplex PCR assay. TCRdb provides this immuneACCESS table in a form limited to in-frame rearrangements. Some clones are lacking; in checked studies, under half of them reflect an unresolved V gene, and why the rest are absent is not known. Across this sample there are about 45,000 clones, with 80% to 90% seen only once. Of the sample, more than 5% falls within the top ten clones. The material sequenced was peripheral blood. Every receptor here comes from a human donor in a cohort sampled during active COVID-19.

The chain couples TRBV19 to TRBJ2-3; no reliable D call. The CDR3 contains 16 residues. Germline CDR1 is LNHDA and CDR2 is SQIVND (reference sequence). V gave up 1 base and J gave up 2 bases, with 13 bases separating them. The CDR3 bases are TGTGCCAGTAGTATAGTAGGTAGCAGATCCACAGATACGCAGTATTTT. Amino acids: CASSIVGSRSTDTQYF.

This clone was seen a single time. The rearrangement links TRBV5-5 to TRBJ2-3, with no clear D. Trimming took off 2 bases at V and 2 bases at J, with 6 bases between the two ends. The CDR3 sequence is 13 residues long. Germline CDR1 reads SGHKS; CDR2 reads YYEKEE (reference sequence). This chain's CDR3 is CASSFYYTDTQYF. CDR3 DNA sequence: TGTGCCAGCAGCTTCTACTACACAGATACGCAGTATTTT.

This clone was seen only once. The chain is built from TRBV19 and TRBJ1-3; D is unclear. The CDR3 has 14 residues. Germline CDR1 and CDR2: LNHDA and SQIVND (reference sequence). Trimming removed 7 bases from V and 4 bases from J, with 14 bases in between. CDR3 bases: TGTGCCAGTAACCCCACAGTTGTGGGAAACACCATATATTTT. As protein: CASNPTVVGNTIYF.

This chain connects TRBV3-1 (or the pseudogene TRBV3-2) to TRBJ2-5; possible D gene TRBD1, 5 bases. V dropped 1 base and J dropped 4 bases, with 13 bases sitting between them. Germline values: CDR1 LGHDT, CDR2 YNNKEL (reference sequence). This CDR3 has 15 amino acids. The CDR3 DNA follows: TGTGCCAGCAGCCAAGGAAAAGGGGTCCCAGAGACCCAGTACTTC. It encodes CASSQGKGVPETQYF.

The chain carries TRBV27 and TRBJ2-7; 9 bases are a match to TRBD2. V lost 6 bases and J lost 1; bases outside the gene matches: 7. Germline loops: CDR1 MNHEY, CDR2 SMNVEV (reference sequence). This CDR3 has 15 amino acids. The CDR3 region is CASRSGSGRSYEQYF. CDR3 sequence (DNA): TGTGCCAGCAGAAGTGGGAGCGGGAGGTCCTACGAGCAGTACTTC.

The V gene is TRBV3-1 (or the pseudogene TRBV3-2), the J gene TRBJ2-5; 7 nucleotides align to TRBD1. Germline V CDR1 and CDR2: LGHDT, YNNKEL (reference sequence). The CDR3 loop spans 15 amino acids. Losses at the gene ends were 4 bases for V and 3 bases for J; bases not matched to a gene: 8. The CDR3 is CASSPGTAREETQYF. DNA for the CDR3: TGTGCCAGCAGCCCGGGGACAGCCCGGGAAGAGACCCAGTACTTC.

The chain carries TRBV19 and TRBJ1-5; no clear D gene. CDR1 is LNHDA and CDR2 is SQIVND in the germline V gene (reference sequence). The germline V and J ends were trimmed by 4 bases and 4 bases, with 8 bases remaining between them. This CDR3 is built from 13 residues. CDR3 sequence (DNA): TGTGCCAGTAGTACCCTTAATAATCAGCCCCAGCATTTT. This gives the protein CASSTLNNQPQHF.

This sequence joins TRBV5-4 and TRBJ2-3; the D gene is possibly TRBD2 (5 bases). Trimming cost V 1 base and J 6 bases, with 15 bases left between them. The germline gives CDR1 SGHNT, CDR2 YYREEE (reference sequence). The CDR3 spans 15 residues. CDR3 in DNA: TGTGCCAGCAGCTTGTCTAGCCCCGGGGAGGATACGCAGTATTTT. Its protein is CASSLSSPGEDTQYF.

The chain couples TRBV5-1 to TRBJ2-2; TRBD1 matches 9 bases. J gave up 4 bases and V 5 bases, and 6 bases lay outside the gene matches. The CDR3 runs 15 residues. Germline V lookup: CDR1 SGHRS, CDR2 YFSETQ. The CDR3 bases are TGCGCCAGCAGTCAACAGGGGGCGGGCACCGGGGAGCTGTTTTTT. This translates into CASSQQGAGTGELFF.

This chain joins TRBV18 and TRBJ1-2; D is perhaps TRBD1 (6 bases). V lost 0 bases and J 12 bases, leaving 11 bases between the germline ends. The germline gives CDR1 KGHSH, CDR2 LQKENI. This CDR3 spans 12 amino acids. The CDR3: CASSPPWGRHTF. As DNA, the CDR3 is TGTGCCAGCTCACCACCCTGGGGGCGTCACACCTTC.

A remark on this clone: Other DNA sequences within the sample encode an identical CDR3. The rearrangement joins TRBV19 to TRBJ2-7; 8 bases line up with TRBD1. CDR1 and CDR2 (germline): LNHDA, SQIVND (reference sequence). Trimming cost V 3 bases and J 4 bases; bases outside gene matches: 5. The CDR3 has 14 residues. CDR3 in DNA: TGTGCCAGTAGTATCGGACAGGGTGGGTACGAGCAGTACTTC. Translating it yields CASSIGQGGYEQYF.

The chain has TRBV30 and TRBJ2-5; D uncertain. The germline V and J ends were trimmed by 5 bases and 1 base, with 17 bases remaining between them. The CDR3 has 15 residues. The germline V gene encodes CDR1 GTSNPN and CDR2 SVGIG (reference sequence). The CDR3 DNA reads TGTGCCTGGGGGCGCTCTCCGGGTCCCCAAGAGACCCAGTACTTC. Protein sequence: CAWGRSPGPQETQYF.

The rearrangement joins TRBV27 to TRBJ2-7, with D perhaps matching TRBD2 (5 bases). The germline V gene encodes CDR1 MNHEY and CDR2 SMNVEV (reference sequence). The CDR3 is 14 amino acids. Deletions cut 8 bases from V and 1 base from J, with 15 bases between. The CDR3 protein is CASPLRAPSYEQYF. DNA for the CDR3: TGTGCCAGCCCCTTGAGGGCGCCGTCCTACGAGCAGTACTTC.